The TCR beta chain under discussion was sequenced for a study of control samples from healthy donors and cancer patients. The CDR3 totals 14 residues. J lost 7 bases, V lost 11 bases, and 14 bases had no gene match. In germline, CDR1 is SNHLY, CDR2 FYNNEI. The repertoire was sequenced with immunoSEQ multiplex PCR; TCRdb's copy has only in-frame clones and lacks some. The sample consists of some 67,000 clones, 80% to 90% of them appearing once. What was sequenced was PBMCs. The chain employs TRBV2 and TRBJ1-2, with 9 bases lining up with TRBD1. The origin of this receptor is a woman aged 50 to 60 with head and neck cancer. CDR3 in DNA: TGTGCCTCAACGGGGGACAGGGCATCAGGTGGCTACACCTTC. Encoded protein: CASTGDRASGGYTF.